Below, 19 T cell receptor beta chains from the same sample are listed, as sequenced in a study of glioma-infiltrating T cells. Using RNA template, CDR3s of TCR alpha and beta were amplified with iRepertoire arm-PCR. TCRdb processed the multiplex PCR reads anew with MiXCR; each CDR3 protein has one entry. The sample shows more than 350,000 distinct CDR3 sequences, roughly two fifths of them seen only once. The sequencing sample was made of glioma tissue, nonneoplastic brain tissue, or PBMCs (not recorded which). Every receptor here comes from a human donor with low-grade glioma or glioblastoma, undergoing nonglioma brain surgery, or in good health (not recorded which).

The CDR3 region has the DNA TGCAGCGTCGAACTAGTAAGCTCCTACGAGCAGTACTTC. It is translated as CSVELVSSYEQYF. The gene calls are TRBV29-1 and TRBJ2-7; maybe TRBD2 (5 bases). Germline V gene data show CDR1 as SQVTM and CDR2 as ANQGSEA. V lost 6 bases, J lost 0 bases, and 12 bases lay in between. This CDR3 comprises 13 residues.

This sequence joins TRBV6-2 or TRBV6-3 and TRBJ2-4; D might be TRBD2 (6 bases). The CDR3 runs to 17 residues. V was shortened by 5 bases and J by 1 base, with 18 bases between the two germline ends. CDR1 is MNHEY and CDR2 is SVGEGT in the germline V gene. CDR3 in DNA: TGTGCCAGCAGTACCCTAGCGAAAGAGAGTGCCAAAAACATTCAGTACTTC. Its protein is CASSTLAKESAKNIQYF.

This sequence joins TRBV28 and TRBJ2-1, with 8 bases lining up with TRBD1. The length of the CDR3 is 14 residues. Looked up from germline, CDR1 is MDHEN and CDR2 is SYDVKM. The V segment lost 4 bases and the J segment 9 bases; nucleotides outside the gene matches: 8. For the CDR3, the DNA is TGTGCCAGCAGTTCCTGGACAGGGAGAAGTGAGCAGTTCTTC. It translates to CASSSWTGRSEQFF.

Regarding this clonotype: Since a much larger clone is just one base distant, this may be a read error. J is TRBJ2-7 and V is TRBV6-6, with D perhaps matching TRBD2 (5 bases). CDR3 size: 13 residues. The V and J ends lost 0 bases and 7 bases respectively, with 10 bases between them. Germline assignment: CDR1 MNHNY and CDR2 SVGAGI (reference sequence). CDR3 DNA: TGTGCCAGCAGTTACTCGGACGGGAATGAGCAGTACTTC. It yields the protein CASSYSDGNEQYF.

J is TRBJ1-1 and V is TRBV4-1; no reliable D call. There are 15 residues in the CDR3. Trimming removed 0 bases at V and 0 bases at J, with 8 bases between. Per the germline V gene, CDR1 is MGHRA and CDR2 is YSYEKL. The CDR3 loop reads CASSQDGRMNTEAFF. DNA for the CDR3: TGCGCCAGCAGCCAAGATGGCAGAATGAACACTGAAGCTTTCTTT.

This sequence joins TRBV5-6 and TRBJ2-3, with D perhaps TRBD1 (5 bases). V was clipped by 2 bases and J by 4 bases, with 8 bases between them. This CDR3 comprises 13 residues. Per germline, CDR1 SGHDT and CDR2 YYEEEE. In DNA, the CDR3 is TGTGCCAGCAGCTTCGACAGACCAGATACGCAGTATTTT. It encodes CASSFDRPDTQYF.

This chain uses TRBV20-1 with TRBJ2-1; 7 bases agree with TRBD1. The CDR3 is 15 amino acids. J gave up 0 bases and V 5 bases, and 7 bases lay outside the gene matches. Germline V CDR1 and CDR2: DFQATT, SNEGSKA (reference sequence). As DNA, the CDR3 is TGCAGTGCTTACCTAGGGGACAGCTCCTACAATGAGCAGTTCTTC. This sequence encodes CSAYLGDSSYNEQFF.

With respect to this clonotype: Possible read error: a much larger clone is one base away. The genes are TRBV6-2 or TRBV6-3 and TRBJ2-7; TRBD1 or TRBD2 may be the D gene (5 bases each). The CDR3 spans 15 residues. The germline V gene has CDR1 MNHEY and CDR2 SVGEGT. Trimming stripped 4 bases from V and 2 bases from J, with 15 bases between. The CDR3 region is CASSWGPARTYEQYF. The CDR3 DNA reads TGTGCCAGCAGTTGGGGACCAGCGAGAACCTACGAGCAGTACTTC.

The rearrangement uses TRBV7-2 and TRBJ2-7; D gene uncertain. CDR1 is SGHTA, CDR2 FQGNSA, per germline. The V gene lost 4 bases and the J gene lost 3 bases, with 16 bases spanning the gap. The CDR3 is 15 amino acids. CDR3 protein: CASSSFTGPFYEQYF. The CDR3 DNA sequence: TGTGCCAGCAGCTCCTTTACCGGGCCATTCTACGAGCAGTACTTC. The full variable domain, completed using reference TRBV7-2 and TRBJ2-7, is GAGVSQSPSNKVTEKGKDVELRCDPISGHTALYWYRQSLGQGLEFLIYFQGNSAPDKSGLPSDRFSAERTGGSVSTLTIQRTQQEDSAVYLCASSSFTGPFYEQYFGPGTRLTVT.

The rearrangement links TRBV7-2 to TRBJ2-1, with 11 nucleotides matching TRBD2. V shed 5 bases, J shed 8 bases, and the junction held 8 bases outside the gene matches. The CDR3 is 15 residues long. The V gene's germline CDR1 is SGHTA and CDR2 FQGNSA. The CDR3 region is CASSPLAGVGYEQFF. The CDR3 bases are TGTGCCAGCAGCCCACTAGCGGGAGTAGGCTATGAGCAGTTCTTC.

V usage is TRBV4-2 and J usage is TRBJ2-1; 13 bases are a match to TRBD2. Germline lookup yields CDR1 LGHNA and CDR2 YNFKEQ. Trimming removed 0 bases from V and 9 bases from J; junction bases left unmatched: 8. The CDR3 spans 17 residues. The DNA of the CDR3 is TGTGCCAGCAGCCAAGAGCTGATGACTAGCGGGAGGAGTGAGCAGTTCTTC. Translating it yields CASSQELMTSGRSEQFF.

This clonotype was observed a few times. The chain carries TRBV4-3 and TRBJ2-1; 9 bases line up with TRBD1. The V segment lost 0 bases and the J segment 6 bases; nucleotides outside the gene matches: 12. The CDR3 is 18 residues long. The germline CDR1 and CDR2 sequences are LGHNA and YSLEER. The CDR3 nucleotides read TGCGCCAGCAGCCAAGATGTCGCCGGGACAGGGTCTGGCAATGAGCAGTTCTTC. It specifies CASSQDVAGTGSGNEQFF.

The rearrangement links TRBV11-2 to TRBJ2-3, with TRBD2 as a possible D gene (5 bases). This CDR3 has 15 amino acids. Between the trimmed V and J ends, which lost 1 base and 4 bases, there was a span of 12 bases. Germline V lookup: CDR1 SGHAT, CDR2 FQNNGV. The CDR3 DNA is TGTGCCAGCAGCTTAGTTGGTAGCGTGGCAGATACGCAGTATTTT. Translated, it gives CASSLVGSVADTQYF.

As regards this clonotype: One end of the junction varies from germline; a read error may be responsible. The chain employs TRBV28 and TRBJ2-1; 13 bases are a match to TRBD2. The CDR3 is made up of 22 amino acids. Germline V lookup: CDR1 MDHEN, CDR2 SYDVKM. The CDR3 is CASSSTDYTSGRASSSYNDQFF. The CDR3 DNA sequence: TGTGCCAGCAGTTCTACCGATTATACTAGCGGGAGGGCCTCGAGCTCCTACAATGATCAGTTCTTC.

V gene TRBV29-1 combines with J gene TRBJ1-3, with D perhaps TRBD1 (5 bases). CDR3 length equals 13 residues. The V and J ends lost 4 bases and 3 bases respectively, with 10 bases between them. Looked up from germline, CDR1 is SQVTM and CDR2 is ANQGSEA. CDR3 loop: CSVVGENGNTIYF. CDR3 bases: TGCAGCGTTGTAGGGGAAAATGGAAACACCATATATTTT.

The rearrangement links TRBV20-1 to TRBJ2-1; 7 nucleotides agree with TRBD1. The V and J ends lost 6 bases and 10 bases, in that order; junction bases with no gene match: 9. CDR1 DFQATT and CDR2 SNEGSKA come from the germline V gene (reference sequence). This CDR3 comprises 12 residues. As DNA, the CDR3 is TGCAGTGCGCCGGGACAGCCCTACGAGCAGTTCTTC. It specifies CSAPGQPYEQFF.

This rearrangement joins TRBV7-2 to TRBJ2-7; D ambiguous. The CDR3 consists of 14 residues. Trimming cost V 2 bases and J 3 bases, with 11 bases left between them. The germline V gene encodes CDR1 SGHTA and CDR2 FQGNSA. For the CDR3, the DNA is TGTGCCAGCAGCTTACTGGCCTCGGTCTACGAGCAGTACTTC. This sequence encodes CASSLLASVYEQYF.

This sequence joins TRBV3-1 and TRBJ1-5; 7 bases agree with TRBD1. The CDR3 has 14 amino acids. Trimming took 4 bases from V and 5 from J; bases not matched to a gene: 5. The germline V gene encodes CDR1 LGHDT and CDR2 YNNKEL (reference sequence). CDR3 protein: CASSLWTGHQPQHF. The CDR3 bases are TGTGCCAGCAGCCTATGGACAGGACATCAGCCCCAGCATTTT.

This clonotype was counted only a few times. The J gene is TRBJ2-1, the V gene TRBV27, with D perhaps given as TRBD1 or TRBD2 (5 bases each). The CDR3 contains 16 residues. Deletions cut 2 bases from V and 0 bases from J, with 11 bases between. The germline gives CDR1 MNHEY, CDR2 SMNVEV (reference sequence). CDR3 sequence: CASSLGGFSSYNEQFF. The CDR3 coding sequence is TGTGCCAGCAGTTTAGGGGGTTTTAGCTCCTACAATGAGCAGTTCTTC.